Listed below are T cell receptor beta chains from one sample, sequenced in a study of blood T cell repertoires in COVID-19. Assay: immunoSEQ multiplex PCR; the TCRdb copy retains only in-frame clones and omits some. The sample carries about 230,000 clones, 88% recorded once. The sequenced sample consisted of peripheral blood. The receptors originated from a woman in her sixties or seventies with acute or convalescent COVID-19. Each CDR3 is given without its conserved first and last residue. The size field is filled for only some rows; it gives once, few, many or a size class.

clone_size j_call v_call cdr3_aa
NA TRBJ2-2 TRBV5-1 ASSQDRGSGGELF
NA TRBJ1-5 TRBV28 ASRTMPSNQPQH
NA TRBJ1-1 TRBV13 ASSPDSGGMTNTEAF
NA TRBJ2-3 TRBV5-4 ASSLGGAESTDTQY
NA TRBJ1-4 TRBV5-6 ASSLGGLTGSGEKLF
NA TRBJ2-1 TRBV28 ASSLAGGSYNEQF
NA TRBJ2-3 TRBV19 ASSIPGLRAQY
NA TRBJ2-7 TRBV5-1 ASSSGQSHYEQY
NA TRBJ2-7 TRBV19 ASSIGRGSSYEQY
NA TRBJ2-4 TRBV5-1 ASREGTKNIQY
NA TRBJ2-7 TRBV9 ASSVASTSTLGEQY
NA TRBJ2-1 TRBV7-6 ASGEGDRWANEQF
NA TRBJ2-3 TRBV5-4 ASYLTGAADTQY
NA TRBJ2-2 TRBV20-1 SASSVNTGELF
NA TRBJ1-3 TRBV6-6 ASSSEGNTIY
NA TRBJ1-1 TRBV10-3 AISGSMNTEAF
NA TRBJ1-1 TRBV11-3 ASSLGTGNTEAF
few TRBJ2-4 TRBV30 AWSVRDRSKNIQY
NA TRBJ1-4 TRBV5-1 ASSPDREGEKLF
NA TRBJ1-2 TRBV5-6 ASSFLGTDSFYGYT
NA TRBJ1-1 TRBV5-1 ASSLEDSLNTEAF
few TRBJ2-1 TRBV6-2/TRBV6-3 ASSQRPGQGSNEQF
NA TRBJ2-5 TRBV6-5 ASSHLAEETQY
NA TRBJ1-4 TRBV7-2 ASSPTLTNEKLF
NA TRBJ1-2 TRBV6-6 ASSYETGETNYGYT
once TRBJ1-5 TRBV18 ASSPGSGSGNQPQH
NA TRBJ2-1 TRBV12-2 ASRPYLSGVYNEQF
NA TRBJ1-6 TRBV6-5 ASSRQGNSPLH
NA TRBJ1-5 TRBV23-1 ASSQSSRGLHQPQH
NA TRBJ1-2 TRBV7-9 ASIRTGVDYGYT
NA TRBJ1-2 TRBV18 ASSPEGAGYGYT
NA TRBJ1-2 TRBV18 ASSQAGINYGYT
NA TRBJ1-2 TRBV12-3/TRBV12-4 ASTNGTGYGYT
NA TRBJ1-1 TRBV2 ASSEAPRGAF
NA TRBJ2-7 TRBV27 ASSFGFRGSEQY
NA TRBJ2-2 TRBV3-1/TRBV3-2 ASSRGGIDVTGELF
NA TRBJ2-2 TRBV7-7 ASSLSGVNTGELF
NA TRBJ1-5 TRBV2 ASSPLGQGNQPQH
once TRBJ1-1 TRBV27 ASSPATGGKNTEAF
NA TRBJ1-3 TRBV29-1 SGRQAAGNTIY
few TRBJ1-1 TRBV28 ASTLRGGTGGTEAF
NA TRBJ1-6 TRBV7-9 ASSLGTVNSPLH
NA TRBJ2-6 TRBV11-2 ASSGGTSGGTGANVLT
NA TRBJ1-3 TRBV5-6 ASSRVGGHTIY
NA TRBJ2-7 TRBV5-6 ASSLLGTGWEEQY
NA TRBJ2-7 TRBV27 ASSLALSADSYEQY
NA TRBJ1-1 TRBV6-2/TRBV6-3 ASSYVAGTEAF
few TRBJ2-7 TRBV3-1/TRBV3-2 ASSQRLAGGAYEQY
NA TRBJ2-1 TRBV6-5 LTRDNEQF
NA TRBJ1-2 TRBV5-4 ASRPGQVYGYT
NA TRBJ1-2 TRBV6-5 ASSYSGTGNYGYT